A single sample is the source of the 14 T cell receptor beta chains below, sequenced in a study of blood T cell repertoires in COVID-19. The protocol was immunoSEQ multiplex PCR, while the TCRdb copy is restricted to in-frame clones and leaves out a portion. The table has fewer than 200,000 clones, about 88% seen once. What was sequenced was PBMCs or T cells enriched from blood (not recorded which). These receptors all stem from a woman between 40 and 50 years old in a cohort exposed to, infected with or recovered from COVID-19 (not recorded which).

CDR3 coding DNA: TGCAGCGTCCTTGGACCGCCGGGACTAGCGGGGCTGACCTACGAGCAGTACTTC. Translated: CSVLGPPGLAGLTYEQYF. The rearrangement uses TRBV29-1 and TRBJ2-7, with TRBD2 matching over 13 bases. The CDR3 runs to 18 residues. V was pared by 6 bases and J by 2 bases, with 16 bases of the junction left unmatched. Looked up from germline, CDR1 is SQVTM and CDR2 is ANQGSEA.

This clone showed up just once. The rearrangement links TRBV6-1 to TRBJ1-1; TRBD1 agrees at 7 bases. The junction had 11 bases not matched to a gene; V was cut back by 4 bases and J by 0 bases. Per the germline V gene, CDR1 is MNHNS and CDR2 is SASEGT. The CDR3 length is 17 residues. This CDR3 is CASSGPTGSAMNTEAFF. The CDR3 bases are TGTGCCAGCAGTGGGCCGACAGGGTCCGCCATGAACACTGAAGCTTTCTTT.

This clone was counted a single time. The chain uses TRBV4-3 and TRBJ2-1, with 9 bases aligning to TRBD2. Trimming cost V 4 bases and J 3 bases; bases outside gene matches: 7. CDR1 is LGHNA, CDR2 YSLEER, per germline. The CDR3 contains 16 residues. The CDR3 spells CASSLTTSGSYNEQFF. CDR3 bases: TGCGCCAGCAGCCTTACGACTAGCGGCAGCTACAATGAGCAGTTCTTC.

The gene calls are TRBV7-9 and TRBJ1-4; D ambiguous. The V and J ends lost 2 bases and 2 bases respectively, with 12 bases between them. CDR1 is SEHNR and CDR2 is FQNEAQ in the germline V gene (reference sequence). The CDR3 is 16 residues long. CDR3 region: CASSLFFGETNEKLFF. The CDR3 region has the DNA TGTGCCAGCAGCTTATTTTTCGGAGAGACTAATGAAAAACTGTTTTTT.

This clone was detected only once. The CDR3 region is CASSIKGAGNTIYF. The CDR3 DNA reads as TGTGCCAGTAGTATCAAAGGGGCTGGAAACACCATATATTTT. The chain has TRBV19 and TRBJ1-3; D is perhaps TRBD1 (5 bases). V lost 3 bases to trimming and J lost 2 bases, with 8 bases between them. CDR3 length: 14 residues. Germline-derived CDR1 and CDR2 are LNHDA and SQIVND (reference sequence).

This clone was observed many times. This chain connects TRBV6-1 to TRBJ1-4, with D possibly matching TRBD1 (6 bases). V gave up 3 bases and J gave up 5 bases, with 10 bases separating them. The CDR3 runs 14 residues. Germline values: CDR1 MNHNS, CDR2 SASEGT. CDR3 sequence reads: CASSEGQGNEKLFF. CDR3 DNA: TGTGCCAGCAGTGAGGGCCAGGGGAATGAAAAACTGTTTTTT.

The chain recombines TRBV19 with TRBJ1-2; TRBD1 matches at 8 bases. Germline CDR1 reads LNHDA; CDR2 reads SQIVND (reference sequence). The CDR3 extends over 16 amino acids. The V and J ends lost 1 base and 3 bases, in that order; junction bases with no gene match: 7. CDR3 in DNA: TGTGCCAGTAGTATAGGCCTGACAGGGGATGACTATGGCTACACCTTC. It codes for CASSIGLTGDDYGYTF.

J is TRBJ2-3 and V is TRBV13, with D perhaps TRBD2 (6 bases). V was cut by 0 bases and J by 2 bases, with 12 bases left in between. From germline, CDR1 is PRHDT and CDR2 FYEKMQ (reference sequence). The CDR3 spans 16 residues. The CDR3 sequence: CASSLGRAGPTDTQYF. CDR3 nucleotides: TGTGCCAGCAGCTTAGGTAGGGCGGGACCCACAGATACGCAGTATTTT.

The chain employs TRBV18 and TRBJ2-2; D gene ambiguous. The V gene lost 5 bases and the J gene lost 6 bases, with 10 bases spanning the gap. Germline lookup yields CDR1 KGHSH and CDR2 LQKENI. This CDR3 region has 13 residues. CDR3 nucleotides: TGTGCCAGCTCAATGAGCGACGCCGGGGAGCTGTTTTTT. Translation gives CASSMSDAGELFF.

The CDR3 DNA reads as TGTGCCAGCAGCTTAGCTATAGGCGTCGGAGAGATTACTAATGAAAAACTGTTTTTT. This sequence encodes CASSLAIGVGEITNEKLFF. The chain links TRBV7-9 to TRBJ1-4; D is undetermined. The CDR3 consists of 19 residues. Germline CDR1 SEHNR, CDR2 FQNEAQ (reference sequence). V was pared by 0 bases and J by 2 bases, with 19 bases between.

A single count supports this clone. V is TRBV2 and J is TRBJ2-5, with TRBD1 matching over 7 bases. Germline CDR1 SNHLY, CDR2 FYNNEI. Trimming at V came to 7 bases and at J to 2 bases, leaving 4 bases not matched to a gene. The CDR3 runs 13 residues. The CDR3 DNA reads TGTGCCAGCACCCAGGGACAGCAAGAGACCCAGTACTTC. This translates into CASTQGQQETQYF.

This chain uses TRBV29-1 with TRBJ2-3; D might be TRBD2 (6 bases). From germline, CDR1 is SQVTM and CDR2 ANQGSEA. CDR3 size: 13 residues. V gave up 5 bases and J gave up 6 bases, with 15 bases separating them. CDR3 sequence: CSVLGLKGDTQYF. The CDR3 DNA is TGCAGCGTTTTGGGACTGAAAGGGGATACGCAGTATTTT.

The V call is TRBV7-2, the J call TRBJ2-2, with 7 nucleotides matching TRBD2. J gave up 3 bases and V 10 bases, and 11 bases lay outside the gene matches. The CDR3 has 15 amino acids. Germline V gene lookup returns CDR1 SGHTA and CDR2 FQGNSA. DNA of the CDR3: TGTGCCACCACAAATCCCCTAGCGGACACCGGGGAGCTGTTTTTT. Its protein is CATTNPLADTGELFF.

The rearrangement links TRBV6-5 to TRBJ1-5; 7 bases are a match to TRBD1. This CDR3 has 15 amino acids. The ends lost 6 bases at V and 5 bases at J; junction bases unmatched: 10. CDR1 is MNHEY and CDR2 is SVGAGI in the germline V gene. CDR3 in amino acids: CASREDRRAHQPQHF. CDR3 nucleotide sequence: TGTGCCAGCAGAGAGGACAGGCGAGCTCATCAGCCCCAGCATTTT.